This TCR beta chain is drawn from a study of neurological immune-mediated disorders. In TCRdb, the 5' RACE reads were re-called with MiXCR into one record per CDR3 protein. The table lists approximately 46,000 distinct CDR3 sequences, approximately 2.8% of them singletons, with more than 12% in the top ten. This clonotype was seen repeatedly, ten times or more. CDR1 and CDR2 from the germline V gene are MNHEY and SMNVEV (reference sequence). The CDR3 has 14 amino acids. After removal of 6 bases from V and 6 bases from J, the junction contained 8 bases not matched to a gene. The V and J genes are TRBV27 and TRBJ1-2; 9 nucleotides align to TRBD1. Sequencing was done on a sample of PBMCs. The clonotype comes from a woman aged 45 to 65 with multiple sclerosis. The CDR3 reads CASRTTGGDNGYTF. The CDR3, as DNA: TGTGCCAGCAGAACGACAGGGGGTGACAATGGCTACACCTTC.